This T cell receptor beta chain appears in the sequencing data of a study of early T cells in non-severe SARS-CoV-2 infection. Study-level background: The study sequenced bulk RNA from unsorted whole blood, with chains unpaired.

CDR1 and CDR2 (germline): SGHVS, FNYEAQ. Trimming took 7 bases from V and 6 from J; bases not matched to a gene: 8. This CDR3 has 14 amino acids. The sample holds a few counts of this clonotype. Antigen unknown. Study outcomes and limitations: Matches to VDJdb favored anti-spike CD8 responses and missed private and CD4 specificities.

Researchers attached unique molecular identifiers to individual cDNA molecules. In TCRdb, the 5' RACE reads were re-called with MiXCR into one record per CDR3 protein. The sample holds about 76,000 distinct CDR3 sequences; roughly 12% are singletons and the top ten take around 3.6%. The origin of this receptor is an adult who was a healthcare worker with PCR-confirmed SARS-CoV-2 infection or an uninfected control (not recorded which). V usage is TRBV7-6 and J usage is TRBJ2-2; TRBD2 matches 7 bases. Sequencing input: whole blood. CDR3 coding DNA: TGTGCCAGCACCTCCCCCACTAGCGCCGGGGAGCTGTTTTTT. It specifies CASTSPTSAGELFF.